The source of this TCR beta chain is a study of blood T cell repertoires in COVID-19. The CDR3 runs to 15 residues. Deletions cut 2 bases from V and 3 bases from J, with 13 bases between. Germline CDR1 SEHNR, CDR2 FQNEAQ (reference sequence). The table came from immunoSEQ multiplex PCR; TCRdb's copy has only in-frame clones and leaves some out. This sample has about 210,000 clones, with about 91% found just once. The sequenced sample was peripheral blood. This chain connects TRBV7-9 to TRBJ2-5; no reliable D call. The clonotype comes from a man younger than 30 with active or convalescent COVID-19. CDR3 nucleotides: TGTGCCAGCAGCTTAAATTCAGGATCTAAAGAGACCCAGTACTTC. Translated: CASSLNSGSKETQYF. The variable domain in full, completed from reference TRBV7-9 and TRBJ2-5, reads DTGVSQNPRHKITKRGQNVTFRCDPISEHNRLYWYRQTLGQGPEFLTYFQNEAQLEKSRLLSDRFSAERPKGSFSTLEIQRTEQGDSAMYLCASSLNSGSKETQYFGPGTRLLVL.